This TCR beta chain was captured in a study of blood T cells in healthy people across ages. Broader study findings: Both higher diversity and more naive CD4+ cells marked long-lived donors when set against aged donors.

Primers used in a second PCR of about 6 to 11 cycles were a sample-barcoded 5' primer and a J-beta primer mix. In TCRdb, the 5' RACE reads were re-called with MiXCR into one record per CDR3 protein. The profile shows 1.4 million to 1.5 million distinct CDR3 sequences, approximately 40% of them singletons. This CDR3 comprises 12 residues. Germline V gives CDR1 MDHEN, CDR2 SYDVKM. V shed 7 bases and J shed 7 bases, with 11 bases lying between them. Comment on this clonotype: Its antigen is not identified.

The receptor was derived from a woman aged 18-35 years in good health. The rearrangement uses TRBV28 and TRBJ2-1; a possible D gene is TRBD2 (5 bases). Specimen: blood. The CDR3, as DNA: TGTGCCAGCAAGGCCAGACTAAATGAGCAGTTCTTC. Translation: CASKARLNEQFF.